This T cell receptor (beta chain) was sequenced in a study of technical replicates of blood from several donors. Assay used: immunoSEQ multiplex PCR; TCRdb lists only in-frame clones, some missing. The sample lists approximately 75,000 clones, 95% occurring once. V lost 3 bases and J lost 9; bases outside the gene matches: 6. CDR3 length: 15 residues. The V gene's germline CDR1 is MNHNY and CDR2 SVGAGI (reference sequence). The chain combines TRBV6-6 with TRBJ2-1; 12 bases are shared with TRBD2. Material: T cells isolated from PBMCs. The clonotype was recovered from a human donor in good health. CDR3 amino acids: CASSYMTSGRSEQFF. In DNA, the CDR3 is TGTGCCAGCAGTTATATGACTAGCGGGAGAAGTGAGCAGTTCTTC.